This passage covers 16 T cell receptor beta chains from one sample sequenced in a study of technical replicates of blood from several donors. Sequencing was performed with immunoSEQ multiplex PCR; in TCRdb, only in-frame clones are kept and a portion is missing. The table has roughly 70,000 clones, 92% seen once; the top ten hold 0.38%. Sequenced: T cells isolated from PBMCs. The source of these receptors is a human donor in good health.

This clone was observed a handful of times. CDR3 nucleotides: TGTGCCAGCAGCCTAACGATCAATGAGCAGTTCTTC. Residues: CASSLTINEQFF. This chain uses TRBV7-2 with TRBJ2-1, with D hard to call. CDR1 and CDR2 (germline): SGHTA, FQGNSA. The V end was cut by 5 bases, the J end by 6 bases, with 8 bases between. This CDR3 comprises 12 residues.

The V and J genes are TRBV5-4 and TRBJ2-7, with TRBD2 identical over 11 bases. Per the germline V gene, CDR1 is SGHNT and CDR2 is YYREEE (reference sequence). This CDR3 is 15 amino acids long. The J segment lost 1 base and the V segment lost 2 bases, leaving 2 bases of the junction unmatched. The chain's CDR3 is CASSLTSGRSYEQYF. The CDR3 DNA reads as TGTGCCAGCAGCTTAACTAGCGGGAGATCCTACGAGCAGTACTTC.

The chain has TRBV6-1 and TRBJ1-5; D is undetermined. The CDR3 runs 14 residues. Germline lookup yields CDR1 MNHNS and CDR2 SASEGT. Trimming cost V 1 base and J 4 bases, with 8 bases left between them. The CDR3 DNA is TGTGCCAGCAGTGAAGTAGCCAGAAATCAGCCCCAGCATTTT. As protein: CASSEVARNQPQHF.

The chain couples TRBV19 to TRBJ1-1; weak D call: TRBD1 (5 bases). CDR1 LNHDA and CDR2 SQIVND come from the germline V gene (reference sequence). Trimming took off 3 bases at V and 3 bases at J, with 11 bases between the two ends. The CDR3 consists of 14 residues. CDR3 coding DNA: TGTGCCAGTAGTATCAGGGAGGTGGACACTGAAGCTTTCTTT. Its protein is CASSIREVDTEAFF.

This chain uses TRBV30 with TRBJ2-7, with 10 bases lining up with TRBD1. This CDR3 has 14 residues. The germline V gene has CDR1 GTSNPN and CDR2 SVGIG (reference sequence). V lost 4 bases to trimming and J lost 5 bases; unmatched junction nucleotides: 8. CDR3 protein: CAWTFTGTGDEQYF. Written as DNA, the CDR3 is TGTGCCTGGACCTTCACGGGGACAGGGGACGAGCAGTACTTC.

The gene calls are TRBV25-1 and TRBJ2-5; TRBD1 might be the D (6 bases). Germline V gives CDR1 MGHDK, CDR2 SYGVNS. V was cut by 7 bases and J by 2 bases, with 8 bases left in between. This CDR3 spans 12 amino acids. The CDR3, as DNA: TGTGCCAGCAATAGGGGGCAAGAGACCCAGTACTTC. Its translation is CASNRGQETQYF.

This clone was observed a few times. The J gene is TRBJ2-1, the V gene TRBV7-2; 8 bases map to TRBD2. CDR1 SGHTA and CDR2 FQGNSA come from the germline V gene. The junction had 16 bases not matched to a gene; V was cut back by 4 bases and J by 8 bases. The CDR3 covers 17 residues. The DNA for the CDR3 is TGTGCCAGCAGCTCCCCTCCCGGGACTAGTCCATTCGATGAGCAGTTCTTC. Its translation is CASSSPPGTSPFDEQFF.

The chain employs TRBV28 and TRBJ1-2; 7 bases fit TRBD1. Germline V gives CDR1 MDHEN, CDR2 SYDVKM. Germline trimming cut 2 bases from V and 6 bases from J; bases unmatched to any gene: 6. The CDR3 is 14 amino acids. The CDR3 reads CASSLPRQGNGYTF. The CDR3 DNA follows: TGTGCCAGCAGTTTACCGAGACAGGGTAATGGCTACACCTTC.

This rearrangement joins TRBV5-4 to TRBJ2-5; 7 nucleotides line up with TRBD1. J lost 0 bases, V lost 3 bases, and 8 bases had no gene match. The CDR3 contains 16 residues. CDR1 and CDR2 (germline): SGHNT, YYREEE (reference sequence). The CDR3: CASSSYRQGNQETQYF. DNA of the CDR3: TGTGCCAGCAGCTCGTACCGACAGGGTAACCAAGAGACCCAGTACTTC. The variable domain in full, with the rest retrieved from reference TRBV5-4 and TRBJ2-5, is ETGVTQSPTHLIKTRGQQVTLRCSSQSGHNTVSWYQQALGQGPQFIFQYYREEENGRGNFPPRFSGLQFPNYSSELNVNALELDDSALYLCASSSYRQGNQETQYFGPGTRLLVL.

The CDR3 reads CAWKLYWGGETQYF. CDR3 bases: TGTGCCTGGAAGCTATATTGGGGAGGAGAGACCCAGTACTTC. This rearrangement joins TRBV30 to TRBJ2-5, with D tentatively TRBD2 (6 bases). CDR1 is GTSNPN, CDR2 SVGIG, per germline (reference sequence). V was clipped by 4 bases and J by 4 bases, with 16 bases between them. The CDR3 consists of 14 residues.

This chain links TRBV4-1 with TRBJ2-7; TRBD2 matches 12 bases. V trimming: 4 bases; J trimming: 2 bases; junction bases outside the gene matches: 6. Germline V gives CDR1 MGHRA, CDR2 YSYEKL. The CDR3 is 16 residues long. As DNA, the CDR3 is TGCGCCAGCAGCCTCATCCGGACTAGCGGGGCCTACGAGCAGTACTTC. Translating gives CASSLIRTSGAYEQYF.

CDR3 region: CASSPWGESTEAFF. The CDR3 bases are TGTGCCAGCTCCCCCTGGGGGGAGAGCACTGAAGCTTTCTTT. The chain carries TRBV27 and TRBJ1-1, with D perhaps matching TRBD1 (5 bases). CDR1 and CDR2 (germline): MNHEY, SMNVEV (reference sequence). V was clipped by 8 bases and J by 4 bases, with 17 bases between them. The CDR3 is 14 residues long.

This clone was found once. This chain uses TRBV5-6 with TRBJ2-3; 8 nucleotides line up with TRBD2. V was pared by 0 bases and J by 3 bases, with 3 bases of the junction left unmatched. The CDR3 has 15 amino acids. Germline V gene sequence: CDR1 SGHDT, CDR2 YYEEEE. DNA of the CDR3: TGTGCCAGCAGCTTGGAGGGACTAGGAACAGATACGCAGTATTTT. Translation gives CASSLEGLGTDTQYF. Full variable domain (rest looked up from reference TRBV5-6 and TRBJ2-3): DAGVTQSPTHLIKTRGQQVTLRCSPKSGHDTVSWYQQALGQGPQFIFQYYEEEERQRGNFPDRFSGHQFPNYSSELNVNALLLGDSALYLCASSLEGLGTDTQYFGPGTRLTVL.

The J gene is TRBJ2-7, the V gene TRBV7-2; tentatively, D is TRBD2 (5 bases). This CDR3 is 14 amino acids long. Germline values: CDR1 SGHTA, CDR2 FQGNSA. The V end lost 2 bases, the J end lost 4 bases, and 12 bases lay between the germline ends. DNA of the CDR3: TGTGCCAGCAGCTTACGGCAGCTAGCATACGAGCAGTACTTC. As protein: CASSLRQLAYEQYF.

J is TRBJ2-3 and V is TRBV2; 8 positions agree with TRBD2. Germline CDR1 and CDR2: SNHLY and FYNNEI. After removal of 10 bases from V and 2 bases from J, the junction contained 8 bases not matched to a gene. The CDR3 contains 14 residues. The CDR3 loop is CAKEEREFTDTQYF. The CDR3 nucleotides read TGTGCCAAAGAGGAGCGGGAGTTCACAGATACGCAGTATTTT.

The V call is TRBV7-2, the J call TRBJ2-5; TRBD2 is a possible D gene (6 bases). Trimming shortened V by 5 bases and J by 9 bases, and 22 bases separated the two germline ends. CDR1 is SGHTA and CDR2 is FQGNSA in the germline V gene. The CDR3 totals 15 residues. The CDR3 region has the DNA TGTGCCAGCAGCCATATAGCGGAGCCCTTTGGGGCCCAGTACTTC. Its translation: CASSHIAEPFGAQYF.